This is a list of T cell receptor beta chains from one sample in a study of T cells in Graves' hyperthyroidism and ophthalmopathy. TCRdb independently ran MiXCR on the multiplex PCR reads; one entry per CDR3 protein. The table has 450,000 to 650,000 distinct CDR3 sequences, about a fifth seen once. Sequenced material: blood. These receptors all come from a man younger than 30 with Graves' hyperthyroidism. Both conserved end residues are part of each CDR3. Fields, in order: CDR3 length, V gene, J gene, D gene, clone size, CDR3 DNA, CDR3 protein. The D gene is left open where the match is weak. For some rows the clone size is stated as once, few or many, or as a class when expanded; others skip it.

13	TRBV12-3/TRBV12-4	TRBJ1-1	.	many	TGTGCCAGCACCCCCGACAATTATATTGAAGCTTTCTTT	CASTPDNYIEAFF
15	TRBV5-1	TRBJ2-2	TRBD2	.	TGCGCCAGCCGGGAGGGACTCGGTCCGTCCGGGGAGCTGTTTTTT	CASREGLGPSGELFF
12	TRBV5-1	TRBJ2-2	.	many	TGCGCCAGCGGCTTCGGGGCCGGGGAGCTGTTTTTT	CASGFGAGELFF
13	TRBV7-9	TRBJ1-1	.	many	TGTGCCAGCAGCTTTGTCGCGGACACTGAAGCTTTCTTT	CASSFVADTEAFF
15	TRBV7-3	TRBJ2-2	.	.	TGTGCCAGCAGCCCGTGGACAGTTAGCACCGGGGAGCTGTTTTTT	CASSPWTVSTGELFF
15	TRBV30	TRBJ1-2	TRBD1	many	TGTGCCTGGAGTGTACCCTGGGACAGGGGTTATGGCTACACCTTC	CAWSVPWDRGYGYTF
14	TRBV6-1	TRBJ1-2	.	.	TGTGCCAGCAGTGAGCGGTTACAGGGCTATGGCTACACCTTC	CASSERLQGYGYTF
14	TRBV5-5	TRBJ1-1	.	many	TGTGCCAGCAGCTTACTCGACGAGAACACTGAAGCTTTCTTT	CASSLLDENTEAFF
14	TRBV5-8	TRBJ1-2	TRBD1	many	TGTGCCAGCAGCTTGTGGACAGGGAGCTATGGCTACACCTTC	CASSLWTGSYGYTF
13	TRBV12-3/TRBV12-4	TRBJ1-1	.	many	TGTGCCAGCAGTCCTACAGGGTTGGGTGAAGCTTTCTTT	CASSPTGLGEAFF
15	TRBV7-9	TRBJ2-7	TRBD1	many	TGTGCCAGCAGCCCTATCCGACAGGGTATCTACGAGCAGTACTTC	CASSPIRQGIYEQYF
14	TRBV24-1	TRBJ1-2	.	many	TGTGCCACCAGTGAGTCCTCCCGTTCGGATGGCTACACCTTC	CATSESSRSDGYTF
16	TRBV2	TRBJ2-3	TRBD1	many	TGTGCCAGCAGTGACCCGACAGGGGGCAGCACAGATACGCAGTATTTT	CASSDPTGGSTDTQYF
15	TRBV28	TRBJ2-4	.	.	TGTGCCAGCAGCATTTATCCTCTGGCCAGAAACATTCAGTACTTC	CASSIYPLARNIQYF
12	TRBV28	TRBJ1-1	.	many	TGTGCCAGCAGTTTTATGAACACTGAAGCTTTCTTT	CASSFMNTEAFF
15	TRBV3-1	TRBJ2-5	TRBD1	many	TGTGCCAGCAGCCACGGGACAGGGCCCCGGGAGACCCAGTACTTC	CASSHGTGPRETQYF
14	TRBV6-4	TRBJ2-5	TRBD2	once	TGTGCCAGCAGTGAAGAGGCGGGGGGCGAGACCCAGTACTTC	CASSEEAGGETQYF
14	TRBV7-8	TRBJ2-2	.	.	TGTGCCAGCAGCCCCGATGAGAACACCGGGGAGCTGTTTTTT	CASSPDENTGELFF
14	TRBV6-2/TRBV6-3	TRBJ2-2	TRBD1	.	TGTGCCAGCAGTTACTCCAGGGGGCCCGGGGAGCTGTTTTTT	CASSYSRGPGELFF
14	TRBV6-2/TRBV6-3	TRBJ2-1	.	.	TGTGCCAGCAGTTGGGAAGGAGTTTACAATGAGCAGTTCTTC	CASSWEGVYNEQFF
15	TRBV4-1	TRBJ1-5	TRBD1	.	TGCGCCAGCAGCCAACTGGACAGGGGCAATCAGCCCCAGCATTTT	CASSQLDRGNQPQHF
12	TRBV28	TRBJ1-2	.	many	TGTGCCAGCAGTTACAGGGACTATGGCTACACCTTC	CASSYRDYGYTF
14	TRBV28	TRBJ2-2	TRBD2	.	TGTGCCAGCAGTTTCGCGGGGGGACCCGGGGAGCTGTTTTTT	CASSFAGGPGELFF
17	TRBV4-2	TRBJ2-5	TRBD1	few	TGTGCCAGCAGCCAGGATGGACCGGGACAGCCTGGGGAGACCCAGTACTTC	CASSQDGPGQPGETQYF
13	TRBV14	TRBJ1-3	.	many	TGTGCCAGCAGCCAAGATCGGGGTAACACCATATATTTT	CASSQDRGNTIYF
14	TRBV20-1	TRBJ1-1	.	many	TGCAGTGCTAAGAAAACTAGGGGGAACACTGAAGCTTTCTTT	CSAKKTRGNTEAFF
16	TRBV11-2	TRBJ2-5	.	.	TGTTCCAGCAGCTCATATTCCCTCAGAAACCAAGAGACCCAGTACTTC	CSSSSYSLRNQETQYF
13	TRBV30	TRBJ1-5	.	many	TGTGCCTGGAGTTCCCAGGGTCGGCAGCCCCAGCATTTT	CAWSSQGRQPQHF
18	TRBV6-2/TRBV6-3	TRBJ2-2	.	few	TGTGCCAGCAGTCGTCGAGGACTCTCCCTCGCGAACACCGGGGAGCTGTTTTTT	CASSRRGLSLANTGELFF
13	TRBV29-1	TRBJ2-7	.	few	TGCAGCGTCTCGGACAGATTCTCCTACGAGCAGTACTTC	CSVSDRFSYEQYF
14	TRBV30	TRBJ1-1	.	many	TGTGCCTGGAGTGTAGCGCGCTTTAACACTGAAGCTTTCTTT	CAWSVARFNTEAFF
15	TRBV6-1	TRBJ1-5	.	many	TGTGCCAGCAGTGAAGGGAGTGCTAGCAATCAGCCCCAGCATTTT	CASSEGSASNQPQHF
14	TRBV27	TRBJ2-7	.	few	TGTGCCAGCAGTTCCGGACATAACATTTACGAGCAGTACTTC	CASSSGHNIYEQYF
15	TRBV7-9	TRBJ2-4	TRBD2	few	TGTGCCAGCAGCTCTAGCGGGGGGGCCAAAAACATTCAGTACTTC	CASSSSGGAKNIQYF
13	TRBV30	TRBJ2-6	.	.	TGTGCCCGGCAGGTCTCTGGGGCCAACGTCCTGACTTTC	CARQVSGANVLTF
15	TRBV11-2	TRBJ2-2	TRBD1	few	TGTGCCAGCAGCTTGTGGACAGGGAGCACCGGGGAGCTGTTTTTT	CASSLWTGSTGELFF
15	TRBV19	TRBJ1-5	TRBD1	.	TGTGCCAGTACCGAGACAGGGGATAGCAATCAGCCCCAGCATTTT	CASTETGDSNQPQHF
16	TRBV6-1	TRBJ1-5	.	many	TGTGCCAGCAGTGACCCGTGGAGGGGCCGCAATCAGCCCCAGCATTTT	CASSDPWRGRNQPQHF
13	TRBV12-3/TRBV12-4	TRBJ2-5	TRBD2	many	TGTGCCAGCAGAAAGCGGGGCCAAGAGACCCAGTACTTC	CASRKRGQETQYF
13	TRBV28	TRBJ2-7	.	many	TGTGCCAGCAGTTTCACGCCCTCCTACGAGCAGTACTTC	CASSFTPSYEQYF
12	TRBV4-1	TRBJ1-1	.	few	TGCGCCAGCAGCCAAGAAGGGGTTGGGGCTTTCTTT	CASSQEGVGAFF
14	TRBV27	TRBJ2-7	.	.	TGTGCCAGCAGTCATACAGGGAGAGGGTACGAGCAGTACTTC	CASSHTGRGYEQYF
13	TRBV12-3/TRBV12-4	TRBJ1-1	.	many	TGTGCCAGCAGTTTAAAGTGGGGTACTGAAGCTTTCTTT	CASSLKWGTEAFF
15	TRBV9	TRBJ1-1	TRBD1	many	TGTGCCAGCAGCGTAGCGGACAGGGGTTTAACTGAAGCTTTCTTT	CASSVADRGLTEAFF
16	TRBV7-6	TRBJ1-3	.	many	TGTGCCAGCAGCTTGGGTAGCCCGGCCTCTGGAAACACCATATATTTT	CASSLGSPASGNTIYF
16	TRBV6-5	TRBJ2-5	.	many	TGTGCCAGCAGTTACTTGCCCACGGTCCGAGAAGAGACCCAGTACTTC	CASSYLPTVREETQYF
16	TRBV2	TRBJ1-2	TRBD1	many	TGTGCCAGCAGTGCAGGACAGGGCGGGGTTGGCTATGGCTACACCTTC	CASSAGQGGVGYGYTF
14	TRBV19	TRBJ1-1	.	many	TGTGCCAGTAGTATAGGAGGGGGGAACACTGAAGCTTTCTTT	CASSIGGGNTEAFF
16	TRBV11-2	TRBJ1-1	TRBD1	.	TGTGCCAGCAGCTTAGGAGACAGGGTCCTGAACACTGAAGCTTTCTTT	CASSLGDRVLNTEAFF
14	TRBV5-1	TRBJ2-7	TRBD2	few	TGCGCCAGCAGCAGGACTAGCGGAAACTACGAGCAGTACTTC	CASSRTSGNYEQYF
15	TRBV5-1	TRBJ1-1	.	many	TGCGCCAGCAGCTGGGATCCGTTAGTGAACACTGAAGCTTTCTTT	CASSWDPLVNTEAFF
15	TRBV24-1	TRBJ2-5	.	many	TGTGCCACCAGTGATCCCCACCCTTGGGGAGAGACCCAGTACTTC	CATSDPHPWGETQYF